The 28 T cell receptor beta chains below were found in one sample sequenced in a study of cytomegalovirus exposure and HLA in healthy donors. PCR involved 60 Vbeta and 13 Jbeta primers. Assay: immunoSEQ multiplex PCR; the TCRdb copy retains only in-frame clones and omits some. There are approximately 140,000 clones in the sample; about 64% occur only once, and approximately 7% lies in the top ten. Source material: PBMCs. These TCRs come from an older woman in good health and CMV-seropositive.

V gene TRBV19 combines with J gene TRBJ2-7; 7 nucleotides align to TRBD1. The germline CDR1 and CDR2 sequences are LNHDA and SQIVND (reference sequence). The CDR3 contains 14 residues. The junction had 7 bases not matched to a gene; V was cut back by 6 bases and J by 2 bases. The DNA of the CDR3 is TGTGCCAGTAGAGAACAGGGGCGCCCCTACGAGCAGTACTTC. This gives the protein CASREQGRPYEQYF.

V is TRBV5-1 and J is TRBJ2-1, with 7 nucleotides matching TRBD2. V trimming: 0 bases; J trimming: 8 bases; junction bases outside the gene matches: 8. Per the germline V gene, CDR1 is SGHRS and CDR2 is YFSETQ. CDR3 size: 15 residues. The CDR3 nucleotides are TGCGCCAGCAGCTTGGGGGGCGGGAGAGTCTATGAGCAGTTCTTC. It yields the protein CASSLGGGRVYEQFF.

V usage is TRBV28 and J usage is TRBJ2-3; 8 nucleotides match TRBD2. The CDR3 extends over 15 amino acids. Germline V gives CDR1 MDHEN, CDR2 SYDVKM. Germline trimming cut 3 bases from V and 1 base from J; bases unmatched to any gene: 3. The CDR3 is CASSFGRAGTDTQYF. The CDR3 DNA is TGTGCCAGCAGTTTCGGGAGGGCCGGCACAGATACGCAGTATTTT.

This clone has a handful of counts. The rearrangement links TRBV7-2 to TRBJ2-1, with 10 bases lining up with TRBD1. The CDR3 length is 14 residues. Germline V gene lookup returns CDR1 SGHTA and CDR2 FQGNSA. The J segment lost 15 bases and the V segment lost 0 bases, leaving 8 bases of the junction unmatched. CDR3 DNA sequence: TGTGCCAGCAGCTTAGCCCGAGGGACAGGGGAATGGTTCTTC. It codes for CASSLARGTGEWFF.

This chain uses TRBV5-4 with TRBJ2-7; 9 nucleotides match TRBD2. In germline, CDR1 is SGHNT, CDR2 YYREEE (reference sequence). The V and J ends lost 0 bases and 2 bases, in that order; junction bases with no gene match: 3. The CDR3 contains 15 residues. CDR3 sequence (DNA): TGTGCCAGCAGCTTGGGGGGCGGGAGGGCCTACGAGCAGTACTTC. This encodes CASSLGGGRAYEQYF.

The chain joins TRBV5-1 to TRBJ1-3; no definite D call. The CDR3 loop spans 16 amino acids. Germline assignment: CDR1 SGHRS and CDR2 YFSETQ. V was pared by 6 bases and J by 1 base, with 17 bases between. CDR3 protein: CASTTTGDSSGNTIYF. Written as DNA, the CDR3 is TGCGCCAGCACCACGACGGGAGATAGTTCTGGAAACACCATATATTTT.

This clone was seen only a few times. V and J are TRBV13 and TRBJ1-1, with 7 bases identical to TRBD1. V gave up 8 bases and J gave up 0 bases; unmatched junction bases: 0. The CDR3 length is 12 residues. Germline assignment: CDR1 PRHDT and CDR2 FYEKMQ (reference sequence). The CDR3 loop is CASGTVNTEAFF. The CDR3 DNA follows: TGTGCCAGCGGGACAGTGAACACTGAAGCTTTCTTT.

This clone was seen more than once but under ten times. The chain recombines TRBV27 with TRBJ2-7; 9 bases map to TRBD2. Looked up from germline, CDR1 is MNHEY and CDR2 is SMNVEV (reference sequence). V lost 5 bases to trimming and J lost 1 base; unmatched junction nucleotides: 3. This CDR3 is built from 14 residues. CDR3 amino acids: CASSLSGSSYEQYF. The CDR3 DNA sequence: TGTGCCAGCAGTCTTAGCGGGAGTTCCTACGAGCAGTACTTC.

J is TRBJ2-5 and V is TRBV7-2; D might be TRBD2 (6 bases). The CDR3 extends over 13 amino acids. Trimming took 4 bases from V and 5 from J, leaving 11 bases between them. From germline, CDR1 is SGHTA and CDR2 FQGNSA. For the CDR3, the DNA is TGTGCCAGCAGCTCGACTAGGATGGAGACCCAGTACTTC. Translating gives CASSSTRMETQYF. Based on the CDR3 plus reference TRBV7-2 and TRBJ2-5, the full variable domain is GAGVSQSPSNKVTEKGKDVELRCDPISGHTALYWYRQSLGQGLEFLIYFQGNSAPDKSGLPSDRFSAERTGGSVSTLTIQRTQQEDSAVYLCASSSTRMETQYFGPGTRLLVL.

Only one count was recorded for this clone. The genes are TRBV4-3 and TRBJ2-1, with unresolved D. CDR3 length: 14 amino acids. Per germline, CDR1 LGHNA and CDR2 YSLEER. V was clipped by 4 bases and J by 0 bases, with 7 bases between them. CDR3 amino acids: CASSLRPSYNEQFF. DNA of the CDR3: TGCGCCAGCAGCCTCAGGCCCTCCTACAATGAGCAGTTCTTC.

This clone was detected only once. This chain uses TRBV7-2 with TRBJ1-5, with D unresolved. The V end lost 5 bases, the J end lost 6 bases, and 14 bases lay between the germline ends. CDR1 SGHTA and CDR2 FQGNSA come from the germline V gene. CDR3 length equals 14 residues. Written as DNA, the CDR3 is TGTGCCAGCAGCCCGTCGGGTAGAAGTCAGCCCCAGCATTTT. Protein sequence: CASSPSGRSQPQHF.

The chain recombines TRBV18 with TRBJ1-3; 7 bases map to TRBD1. Germline values: CDR1 KGHSH, CDR2 LQKENI. The length of the CDR3 is 14 residues. J was trimmed by 3 bases and V by 4 bases; bases with no gene match: 3. CDR3 bases: TGTGCCAGCTCACGACAGGGAGGTGGAAACACCATATATTTT. It specifies CASSRQGGGNTIYF.

This clone was seen a handful of times. The chain has TRBV2 and TRBJ2-5; tentatively, D is TRBD2 (7 bases). V lost 6 bases and J 4 bases, leaving 15 bases between the germline ends. Germline V CDR1 and CDR2: SNHLY, FYNNEI. The CDR3 is 14 residues long. The CDR3 DNA is TGTGCCAGCAGAAAAGGGGGGGGTGGAGAGACCCAGTACTTC. Encoded protein: CASRKGGGGETQYF.

The chain uses TRBV7-6 and TRBJ1-6; TRBD1 agrees at 8 bases. The CDR3 loop spans 15 amino acids. Germline lookup yields CDR1 SGHVS and CDR2 FNYEAQ. With 4 bases clipped from V and 10 bases from J, the junction kept 9 bases outside the gene matches. DNA for the CDR3: TGTGCCAGCAGCTGGGGACAGGAGAGGATCTCACCCCTCCACTTT. It yields the protein CASSWGQERISPLHF.

This clone was recorded a few times. CDR3 region: CASTEGYEQYF. Written as DNA, the CDR3 is TGTGCCAGCACGGAGGGTTACGAGCAGTACTTC. The rearrangement joins TRBV28 to TRBJ2-7, with a tentative D call TRBD2 (6 bases). The V gene lost 7 bases and the J gene lost 4 bases, with 8 bases spanning the gap. The CDR3 is 11 amino acids. Germline CDR1 is MDHEN and CDR2 is SYDVKM.

This chain joins TRBV2 and TRBJ2-7, with a weak D call TRBD1 (5 bases). CDR1 is SNHLY and CDR2 is FYNNEI in the germline V gene. CDR3 length: 14 amino acids. V lost 7 bases and J 3 bases, leaving 16 bases between the germline ends. The DNA of the CDR3 is TGTGCCAGCACTCTCCAGGGAACGGACTACGAGCAGTACTTC. It translates to CASTLQGTDYEQYF. Full variable domain (rest looked up from reference TRBV2 and TRBJ2-7): EPEVTQTPSHQVTQMGQEVILRCVPISNHLYFYWYRQILGQKVEFLVSFYNNEISEKSEIFDDQFSVERPDGSNFTLKIRSTKLEDSAMYFCASTLQGTDYEQYFGPGTRLTVT.

The V gene is TRBV27, the J gene TRBJ1-1; D not resolved. This CDR3 is 13 amino acids long. Germline V CDR1 and CDR2: MNHEY, SMNVEV (reference sequence). V was trimmed by 2 bases and J by 11 bases, leaving 15 bases between them. CDR3 sequence: CASSLSPGSKAFF. The CDR3 DNA follows: TGTGCCAGCAGTTTAAGCCCCGGGTCAAAGGCTTTCTTT.

There are a few counts of this clone. The genes are TRBV28 and TRBJ1-2; 8 bases map to TRBD1. CDR1 MDHEN and CDR2 SYDVKM come from the germline V gene. This CDR3 spans 15 amino acids. V was clipped by 5 bases and J by 7 bases; unmatched bases: 12. CDR3 sequence (DNA): TGTGCCAGCAGTGCCACCGGGACAGGAGGGCTTGGCTACACCTTC. Translating gives CASSATGTGGLGYTF.

The chain uses TRBV27 and TRBJ1-4, with 9 positions matching TRBD1. Unmatched junction bases numbered 9, after V lost 7 bases and J lost 0 bases. This CDR3 region has 17 residues. Germline V lookup: CDR1 MNHEY, CDR2 SMNVEV (reference sequence). Here the CDR3 reads CASMPGTGFATNEKLFF. The CDR3 nucleotides read TGTGCCAGCATGCCCGGGACAGGGTTTGCAACTAATGAAAAACTGTTTTTT. Full variable domain (remainder filled in from reference TRBV27 and TRBJ1-4): EAQVTQNPRYLITVTGKKLTVTCSQNMNHEYMSWYRQDPGLGLRQIYYSMNVEVTDKGDVPEGYKVSRKEKRNFPLILESPSPNQTSLYFCASMPGTGFATNEKLFFGSGTQLSVL.

As DNA, the CDR3 is TGTGCCAGCATCGAGGGAAGATCCTCGGGAGCTTTCTTT. Translated: CASIEGRSSGAFF. The gene calls are TRBV6-6 and TRBJ1-1; D unresolved. The CDR3 covers 13 residues. Germline CDR1 and CDR2: MNHNY and SVGAGI (reference sequence). Trimming pared 7 bases from V and 10 bases from J, leaving 19 bases between.

This clone was seen only a few times. V is TRBV7-9 and J is TRBJ2-1; possibly TRBD1 for D (6 bases). V was trimmed by 6 bases and J by 4 bases, leaving 16 bases between them. This CDR3 has 15 residues. Germline lookup yields CDR1 SEHNR and CDR2 FQNEAQ (reference sequence). DNA for the CDR3: TGTGCCAGCAGTCTACAGGGACGGCGATACAATGAGCAGTTCTTC. This codes for CASSLQGRRYNEQFF.

This clone has just one count. The chain uses TRBV6-1 and TRBJ2-1; 7 bases line up with TRBD2. Germline trimming cut 8 bases from V and 4 bases from J; bases unmatched to any gene: 8. The CDR3 totals 14 residues. CDR1 is MNHNS and CDR2 is SASEGT in the germline V gene. DNA of the CDR3: TGTGCCAGCCCTGGTGGAGCGGGATACAATGAGCAGTTCTTC. Protein: CASPGGAGYNEQFF.

This clone has more than one count but fewer than ten. The gene calls are TRBV19 and TRBJ1-5; D gene uncertain. The CDR3 is made up of 13 amino acids. Germline V gene sequence: CDR1 LNHDA, CDR2 SQIVND (reference sequence). The germline V and J ends were trimmed by 7 bases and 2 bases, with 9 bases remaining between them. In nucleotides, the CDR3 is TGTGCCAGTACAGTCGGGGGCAATCAGCCCCAGCATTTT. It translates to CASTVGGNQPQHF. Full variable domain (missing parts from reference TRBV19 and TRBJ1-5): DGGITQSPKYLFRKEGQNVTLSCEQNLNHDAMYWYRQDPGQGLRLIYYSQIVNDFQKGDIAEGYSVSREKKESFPLTVTSAQKNPTAFYLCASTVGGNQPQHFGDGTRLSIL.

For the CDR3, the DNA is TGTGCCAGCAGCTTAGTTAGAGGGCAGGGGCCCTACGAGCAGTACTTC. Residues: CASSLVRGQGPYEQYF. The V call is TRBV11-2, the J call TRBJ2-7; D is possibly TRBD1 (6 bases). The CDR3 is 16 residues long. CDR1 is SGHAT and CDR2 is FQNNGV in the germline V gene. V gave up 1 base and J gave up 2 bases, with 15 bases separating them.

This clone has only a few counts. The chain combines TRBV5-1 with TRBJ1-1, with D perhaps TRBD1 (6 bases). CDR3 length: 17 amino acids. The germline CDR1 and CDR2 sequences are SGHRS and YFSETQ. Trimming cost V 0 bases and J 0 bases, with 15 bases left between them. The DNA of the CDR3 is TGCGCCAGCAGCTTGGGACTTGGGACATTCATGAACACTGAAGCTTTCTTT. Its translation: CASSLGLGTFMNTEAFF.

V is TRBV7-2 and J is TRBJ2-5, with 10 bases matching TRBD2. CDR1 is SGHTA and CDR2 is FQGNSA in the germline V gene. The CDR3 has 19 residues. V dropped 1 base and J dropped 5; count of bases not matched to a gene: 16. For the CDR3, the DNA is TGTGCCAGCAGCTTAGAGGTCCCTCCCAGCGGGGGGGGGATGGAGACCCAGTACTTC. It is translated as CASSLEVPPSGGGMETQYF.

This chain joins TRBV18 and TRBJ1-2, with D possibly TRBD1 on 6 matching bases. CDR3 size: 15 residues. Trimming left V 8 bases short and J 2 bases short, with 18 bases between. The germline V gene has CDR1 KGHSH and CDR2 LQKENI. The CDR3 DNA reads TGTGCCAGCACTTTCTCTGGGACACCGAACTATGGCTACACCTTC. Translated: CASTFSGTPNYGYTF.

The rearrangement joins TRBV5-4 to TRBJ2-1; 12 nucleotides line up with TRBD2. Trimming removed 5 bases from V and 0 bases from J; junction bases left unmatched: 3. CDR1 SGHNT and CDR2 YYREEE come from the germline V gene (reference sequence). This CDR3 contains 16 residues. This CDR3 is CASSTTSGSSYNEQFF. The CDR3 nucleotides read TGTGCCAGCAGTACGACTAGCGGGAGCTCCTACAATGAGCAGTTCTTC.